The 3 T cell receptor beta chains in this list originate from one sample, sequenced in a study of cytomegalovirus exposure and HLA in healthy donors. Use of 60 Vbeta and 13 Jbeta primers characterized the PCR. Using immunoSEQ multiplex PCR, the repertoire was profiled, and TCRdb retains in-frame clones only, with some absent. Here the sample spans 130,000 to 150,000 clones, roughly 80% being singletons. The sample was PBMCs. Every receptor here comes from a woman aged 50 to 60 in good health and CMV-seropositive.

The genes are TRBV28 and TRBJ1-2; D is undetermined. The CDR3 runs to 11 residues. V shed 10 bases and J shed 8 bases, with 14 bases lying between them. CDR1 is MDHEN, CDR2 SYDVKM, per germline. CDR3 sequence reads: CATRRGEGYTF. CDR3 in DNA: TGTGCCACCCGACGGGGAGAGGGCTACACCTTC.

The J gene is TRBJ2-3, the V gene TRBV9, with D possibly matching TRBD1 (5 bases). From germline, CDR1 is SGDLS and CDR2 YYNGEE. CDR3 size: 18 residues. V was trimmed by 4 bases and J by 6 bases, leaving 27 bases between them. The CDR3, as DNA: TGTGCCAGCAGCCCCCAGACAGCAACGGCACACATAATGGATACGCAGTATTTT. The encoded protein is CASSPQTATAHIMDTQYF.

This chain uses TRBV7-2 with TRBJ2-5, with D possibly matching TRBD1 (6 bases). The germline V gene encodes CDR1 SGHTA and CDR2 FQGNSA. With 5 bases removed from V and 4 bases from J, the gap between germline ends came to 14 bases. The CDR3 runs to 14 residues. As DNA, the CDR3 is TGTGCCAGCAGCAGAGTCAGGGGTGCAGAGACCCAGTACTTC. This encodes CASSRVRGAETQYF.